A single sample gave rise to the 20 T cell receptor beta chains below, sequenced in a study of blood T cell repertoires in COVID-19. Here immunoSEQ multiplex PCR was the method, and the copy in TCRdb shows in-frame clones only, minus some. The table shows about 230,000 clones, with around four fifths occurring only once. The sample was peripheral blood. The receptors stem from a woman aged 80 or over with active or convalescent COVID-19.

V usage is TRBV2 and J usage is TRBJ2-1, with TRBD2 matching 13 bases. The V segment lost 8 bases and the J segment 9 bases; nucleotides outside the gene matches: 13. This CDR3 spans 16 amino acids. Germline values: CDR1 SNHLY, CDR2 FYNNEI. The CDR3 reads CASPPAGLAGVSEQFF. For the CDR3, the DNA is TGTGCCAGCCCCCCCGCTGGACTAGCGGGAGTAAGTGAGCAGTTCTTC.

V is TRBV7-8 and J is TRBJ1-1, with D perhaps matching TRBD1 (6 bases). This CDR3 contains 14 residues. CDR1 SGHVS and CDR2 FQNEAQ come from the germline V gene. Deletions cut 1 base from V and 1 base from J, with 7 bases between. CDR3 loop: CASSLVGGNTEAFF. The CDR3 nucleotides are TGTGCCAGCAGCTTAGTAGGGGGGAACACTGAAGCTTTCTTT.

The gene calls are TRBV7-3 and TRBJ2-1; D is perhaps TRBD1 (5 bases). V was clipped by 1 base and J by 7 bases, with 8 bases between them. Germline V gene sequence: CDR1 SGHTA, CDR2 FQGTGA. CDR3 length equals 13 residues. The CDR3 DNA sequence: TGTGCCAGCAGCTTAAGGTCAGGGAATGAGCAGTTCTTC. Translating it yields CASSLRSGNEQFF.

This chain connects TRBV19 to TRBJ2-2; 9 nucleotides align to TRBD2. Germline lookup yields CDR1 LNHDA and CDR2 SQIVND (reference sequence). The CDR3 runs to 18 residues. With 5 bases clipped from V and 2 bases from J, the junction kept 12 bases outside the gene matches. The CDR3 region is CASSSPGLAPGNTGELFF. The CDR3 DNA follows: TGTGCCAGTAGTTCCCCGGGACTAGCCCCGGGTAACACCGGGGAGCTGTTTTTT.

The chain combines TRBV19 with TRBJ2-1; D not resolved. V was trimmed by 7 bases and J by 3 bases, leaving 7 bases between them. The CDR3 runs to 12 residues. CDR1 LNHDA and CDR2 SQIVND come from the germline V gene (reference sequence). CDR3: CASTTGYNEQFF. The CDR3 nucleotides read TGTGCCAGTACCACTGGCTACAATGAGCAGTTCTTC.

In DNA, the CDR3 is TGTGCCTGGGCAGGGGTCTCCTATAATTCACCCCTCCACTTT. This encodes CAWAGVSYNSPLHF. V and J are TRBV30 and TRBJ1-6; D possibly corresponds to TRBD1 (6 bases). V lost 5 bases and J lost 0, with 8 bases in between. Germline CDR1 GTSNPN, CDR2 SVGIG (reference sequence). The CDR3 contains 14 residues.

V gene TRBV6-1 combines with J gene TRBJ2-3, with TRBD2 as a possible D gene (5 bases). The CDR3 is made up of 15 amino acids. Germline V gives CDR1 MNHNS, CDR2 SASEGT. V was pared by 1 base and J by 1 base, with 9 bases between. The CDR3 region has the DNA TGTGCCAGCAGTGAAGTCTTCGGGGGCACAGATACGCAGTATTTT. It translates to CASSEVFGGTDTQYF.

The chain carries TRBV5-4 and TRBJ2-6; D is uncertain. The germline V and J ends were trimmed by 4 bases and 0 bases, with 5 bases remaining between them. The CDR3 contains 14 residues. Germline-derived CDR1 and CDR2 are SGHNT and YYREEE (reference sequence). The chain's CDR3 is CASSVNSGANVLTF. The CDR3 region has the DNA TGTGCCAGCAGCGTAAACTCTGGGGCCAACGTCCTGACTTTC.

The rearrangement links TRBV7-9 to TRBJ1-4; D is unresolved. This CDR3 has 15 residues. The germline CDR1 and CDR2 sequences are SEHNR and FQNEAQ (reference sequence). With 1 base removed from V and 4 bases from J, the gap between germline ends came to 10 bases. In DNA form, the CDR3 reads TGTGCCAGCAGCTTAGAAGGCGGTTATAATGAAAAACTGTTTTTT. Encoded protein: CASSLEGGYNEKLFF.

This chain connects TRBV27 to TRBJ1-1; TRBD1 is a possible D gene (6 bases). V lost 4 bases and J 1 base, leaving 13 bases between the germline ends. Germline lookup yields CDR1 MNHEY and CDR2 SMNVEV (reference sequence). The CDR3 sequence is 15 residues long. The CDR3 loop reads CASSSWTATNTEAFF. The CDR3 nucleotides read TGTGCCAGCAGTTCATGGACAGCCACGAACACTGAAGCTTTCTTT.

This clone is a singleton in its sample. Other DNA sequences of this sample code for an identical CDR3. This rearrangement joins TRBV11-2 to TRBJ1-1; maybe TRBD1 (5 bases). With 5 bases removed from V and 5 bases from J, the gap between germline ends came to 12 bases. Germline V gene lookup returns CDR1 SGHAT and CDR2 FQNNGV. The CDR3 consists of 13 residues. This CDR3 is CASSPRGGTEAFF. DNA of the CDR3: TGTGCCAGCAGCCCCCGCGGGGGTACTGAAGCTTTCTTT. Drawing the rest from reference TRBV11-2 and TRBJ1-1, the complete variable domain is EAGVAQSPRYKIIEKRQSVAFWCNPISGHATLYWYQQILGQGPKLLIQFQNNGVVDDSQLPKDRFSAERLKGVDSTLKIQPAKLEDSAVYLCASSPRGGTEAFFGQGTRLTVV.

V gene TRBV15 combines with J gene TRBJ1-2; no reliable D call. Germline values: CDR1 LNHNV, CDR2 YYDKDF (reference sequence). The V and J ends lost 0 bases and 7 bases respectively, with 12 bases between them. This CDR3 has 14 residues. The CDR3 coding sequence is TGTGCCACCAGCAGAGAGGGAGGGAGCCGTGGCTACACCTTC. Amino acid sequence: CATSREGGSRGYTF.

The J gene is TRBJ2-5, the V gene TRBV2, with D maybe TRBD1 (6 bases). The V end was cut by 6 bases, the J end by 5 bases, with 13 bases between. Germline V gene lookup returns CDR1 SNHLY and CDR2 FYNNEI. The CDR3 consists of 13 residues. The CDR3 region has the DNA TGTGCCAGCAGAGGACAGTCTGGGGAGACCCAGTACTTC. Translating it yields CASRGQSGETQYF.

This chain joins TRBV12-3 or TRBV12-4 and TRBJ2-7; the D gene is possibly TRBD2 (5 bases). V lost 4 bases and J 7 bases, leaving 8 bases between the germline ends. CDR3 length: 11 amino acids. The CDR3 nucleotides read TGTGCCAGCAGTTCCCGGGGAGAGCAGTACTTC. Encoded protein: CASSSRGEQYF.

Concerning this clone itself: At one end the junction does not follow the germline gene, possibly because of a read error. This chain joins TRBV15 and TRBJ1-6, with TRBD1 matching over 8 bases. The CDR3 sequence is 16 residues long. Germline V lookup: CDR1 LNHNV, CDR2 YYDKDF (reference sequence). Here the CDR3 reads CAASRGLSSYNSPLHF. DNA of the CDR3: TGTGCCGCCAGCAGGGGGCTGAGCTCCTATAATTCACCCCTCCACTTT.

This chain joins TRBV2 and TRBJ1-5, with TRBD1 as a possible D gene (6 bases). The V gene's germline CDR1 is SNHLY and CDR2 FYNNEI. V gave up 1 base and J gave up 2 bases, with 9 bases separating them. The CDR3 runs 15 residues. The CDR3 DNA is TGTGCCAGCAGTGAAGGGCGGACAGGCAATCAGCCCCAGCATTTT. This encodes CASSEGRTGNQPQHF.

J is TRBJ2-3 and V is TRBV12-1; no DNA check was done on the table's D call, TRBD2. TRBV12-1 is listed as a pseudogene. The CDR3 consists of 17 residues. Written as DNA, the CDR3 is TGTGCCAGCAGCTCCGCCGGGACTAGCGAGCCTCCGGGTACGCAGTATTTT. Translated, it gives CASSSAGTSEPPGTQYF.

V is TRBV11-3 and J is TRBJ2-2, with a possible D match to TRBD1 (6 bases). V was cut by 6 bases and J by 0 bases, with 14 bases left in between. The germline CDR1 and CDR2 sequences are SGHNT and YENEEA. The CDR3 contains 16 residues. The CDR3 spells CASSRTGTPNTGELFF. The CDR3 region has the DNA TGTGCCAGCAGTCGAACCGGGACACCGAACACCGGGGAGCTGTTTTTT.

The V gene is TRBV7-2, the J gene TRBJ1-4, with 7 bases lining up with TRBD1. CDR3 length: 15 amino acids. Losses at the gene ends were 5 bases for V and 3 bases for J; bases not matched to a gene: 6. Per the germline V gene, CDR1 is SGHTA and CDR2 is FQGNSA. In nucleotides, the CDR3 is TGTGCCAGCAGCCTAAACAGGGGACCTAATGAAAAACTGTTTTTT. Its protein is CASSLNRGPNEKLFF.

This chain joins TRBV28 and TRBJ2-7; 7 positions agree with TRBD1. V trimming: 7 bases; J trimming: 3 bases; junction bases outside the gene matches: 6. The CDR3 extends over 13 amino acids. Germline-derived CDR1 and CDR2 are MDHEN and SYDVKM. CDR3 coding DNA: TGTGCCAGCACCCGGGACAGTGTCTACGAGCAGTACTTC. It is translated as CASTRDSVYEQYF.